This is a list of T cell receptor beta chains from one sample in a study of blood T cell repertoires in COVID-19. The method was immunoSEQ multiplex PCR; TCRdb's version includes in-frame clones alone and lacks a portion of them. This table holds 210,000 or so clones, 70% to 90% found once. Input material: peripheral blood. The receptors here all came from a man in his fifties or sixties with COVID-19, enrolled during active disease. Each CDR3 is given with its conserved first and last residue. D genes are given only for firm matches. Rows give clone size only sometimes, using once, few, many, or a class for an expanded clone.

V	J	D	size	CDR3	DNA
TRBV6-6	TRBJ2-7	.	.	CASSYGGFSYEQYF	TGTGCCAGCAGTTACGGTGGCTTTTCCTACGAGCAGTACTTC
TRBV11-2	TRBJ2-7	.	.	CASSPRGAWGSYEQYF	TGTGCCAGCAGCCCCCGGGGGGCTTGGGGCTCCTACGAGCAGTACTTC
TRBV7-6	TRBJ2-5	TRBD1	.	CASSKTGAQETQYF	TGTGCCAGCAGCAAGACAGGGGCCCAAGAGACCCAGTACTTC
TRBV4-1	TRBJ2-2	TRBD1	once	CASSQVEGATGELFF	TGCGCCAGCAGCCAAGTCGAGGGGGCCACCGGGGAGCTGTTTTTT
TRBV3-1/TRBV3-2	TRBJ2-1	TRBD2	.	CASSQVASGVNEQFF	TGTGCCAGCAGCCAAGTAGCTAGCGGGGTCAATGAGCAGTTCTTC
TRBV19	TRBJ2-1	.	.	CASRFDRSSYNEQFF	TGTGCCAGTAGATTCGACAGGAGCTCCTACAATGAGCAGTTCTTC
TRBV19	TRBJ1-5	.	once	CASNDRPNSNQPQHF	TGTGCCAGTAACGACAGACCCAATAGCAATCAGCCCCAGCATTTT
TRBV7-6	TRBJ2-1	TRBD2	once	CASSLSGGVYNEQFF	TGTGCCAGCAGCTTATCCGGGGGGGTATACAATGAGCAGTTCTTC
TRBV20-1	TRBJ2-5	TRBD2	.	CSASAERGAVGTQYF	TGCAGTGCTAGTGCCGAGCGGGGGGCGGTCGGGACCCAGTACTTC
TRBV6-5	TRBJ1-4	.	.	CASSYSDNRNEKLFF	TGTGCCAGCAGTTACTCGGACAACCGTAATGAAAAACTGTTTTTT
TRBV10-2	TRBJ2-2	TRBD2	.	CASRGSGGNTGELFF	TGCGCCAGCAGAGGTAGCGGGGGGAACACCGGGGAGCTGTTTTTT
TRBV6-5	TRBJ1-2	.	.	CASSYINQGYYGYTF	TGTGCCAGCAGTTACATCAACCAGGGTTACTATGGCTACACCTTC
TRBV28	TRBJ2-3	TRBD2	.	CASSFGTSQYF	TGTGCCAGCAGTTTTGGGACTAGTCAGTATTTT
TRBV4-2	TRBJ1-1	.	.	CASSHQGPSEAFF	TGTGCCAGCAGCCACCAGGGCCCATCTGAAGCTTTCTTT
TRBV27	TRBJ2-7	.	.	CASSFSLAAYEQYF	TGTGCCAGCAGTTTTAGTCTAGCAGCCTACGAGCAGTACTTC
TRBV10-1	TRBJ1-6	.	.	CASSERRGSYNSPLHF	TGCGCCAGCAGTGAACGTCGGGGTTCCTATAATTCACCCCTCCACTTT
TRBV19	TRBJ1-2	.	.	CASSPETGYYGYTF	TGTGCCAGTAGTCCGGAGACAGGCTACTATGGCTACACCTTC
TRBV28	TRBJ1-4	.	.	CASSLGRGAREKLFF	TGTGCCAGCAGTTTGGGCCGGGGGGCTAGGGAAAAACTGTTTTTT
TRBV6-6	TRBJ1-1	.	.	CASSTYKNTEAFF	TGTGCCAGCAGTACTTATAAGAACACTGAAGCTTTCTTT
TRBV7-7	TRBJ1-1	TRBD1	.	CASSPLDRADTEAFF	TGTGCTAGCAGCCCCCTAGACAGGGCTGACACTGAAGCTTTCTTT
TRBV3-1/TRBV3-2	TRBJ1-1	.	.	CASSASFRTEAFF	TGTGCCAGCAGCGCCTCGTTCAGAACTGAAGCTTTCTTT
TRBV5-1	TRBJ1-3	TRBD1	.	CASSLVAGGERIYF	TGCGCCAGCAGCTTGGTGGCAGGGGGTGAAAGGATATATTTT
TRBV6-5	TRBJ2-7	.	.	CAQEAYEQYF	TGTGCCCAGGAGGCGTACGAGCAGTACTTC
TRBV5-4	TRBJ2-3	TRBD1	.	CASSGGRQGFTDTQYF	TGTGCCAGCAGCGGGGGACGACAGGGGTTCACAGATACGCAGTATTTT
TRBV4-3	TRBJ2-7	TRBD1	.	CASSQNRGYEQYF	TGCGCCAGCAGCCAAAACAGGGGCTACGAGCAGTACTTC
TRBV5-1	TRBJ2-6	.	.	CASSLAPSDTGANVLTF	TGCGCCAGCAGCTTGGCCCCCTCCGACACTGGGGCCAACGTCCTGACTTTC
TRBV28	TRBJ1-1	.	.	CASRARGWTEAFF	TGTGCCAGCAGAGCGAGAGGGTGGACTGAAGCTTTCTTT
TRBV7-9	TRBJ1-5	TRBD1	.	CASSSGQGAIPGNQPQHF	TGTGCCAGCAGCTCGGGACAGGGGGCAATCCCAGGCAATCAGCCCCAGCATTTT
TRBV30	TRBJ2-7	TRBD1	.	CACRGGGYEQYF	TGTGCCTGCCGAGGGGGCGGCTACGAGCAGTACTTC
TRBV11-3	TRBJ2-3	TRBD2	.	CASSLSLRGGPDTQYF	TGTGCCAGCAGCTTAAGCTTGCGGGGGGGCCCGGATACGCAGTATTTT
TRBV6-2/TRBV6-3	TRBJ1-2	.	.	CASSRQTNYGYTF	TGTGCCAGCAGTAGACAGACTAACTATGGCTACACCTTC
TRBV11-3	TRBJ1-1	.	once	CASSLNVNGEAFF	TGTGCCAGCAGCTTAAATGTCAACGGTGAAGCTTTCTTT
TRBV19	TRBJ1-6	.	.	CASNPGHPSFSYNSPLHF	TGTGCCAGTAATCCCGGACACCCCTCTTTCTCCTATAATTCACCCCTCCACTTT
TRBV15	TRBJ2-5	TRBD1	.	CATSRDVTRWDREETQYF	TGTGCCACCAGCAGAGATGTTACTCGGTGGGACAGGGAAGAGACCCAGTACTTC
TRBV15	TRBJ2-2	TRBD2	once	CATSGMGLAGKINTGELFF	TGTGCCACCAGCGGGATGGGACTAGCGGGGAAGATTAACACCGGGGAGCTGTTTTTT
TRBV7-8	TRBJ2-1	TRBD2	.	CASSRGTSGGRNEQFF	TGTGCCAGCAGCAGAGGGACTAGCGGGGGGAGGAATGAGCAGTTCTTC
TRBV5-1	TRBJ2-1	TRBD2	.	CASSLGPRGSPYNEQFF	TGCGCCAGCAGCTTGGGCCCGCGGGGGTCCCCCTACAATGAGCAGTTCTTC
TRBV6-5	TRBJ1-1	.	few	CASRAPSGNTEAFF	TGTGCCAGCAGAGCCCCCTCAGGGAACACTGAAGCTTTCTTT
TRBV3-1/TRBV3-2	TRBJ1-3	TRBD1	.	CASSYIRQGAKGNTIYF	TGTGCCAGCAGCTACATCCGACAGGGGGCTAAAGGAAACACCATATATTTT
TRBV7-9	TRBJ2-7	TRBD1	.	CASRLGTGEYEQYF	TGTGCCAGCAGACTGGGGACAGGGGAGTACGAGCAGTACTTC
TRBV2	TRBJ1-2	.	.	CASTNGVGGYGYTF	TGTGCCAGCACCAACGGGGTGGGAGGCTATGGCTACACCTTC
TRBV12-3/TRBV12-4	TRBJ2-7	.	.	CASSFPDTYEQYF	TGTGCCAGCAGTTTCCCCGACACCTACGAGCAGTACTTC